This entry lists 18 T cell receptor beta chains sequenced from one sample in a study of PD-1 blockade in classical Hodgkin lymphoma. Profiling relied on immunoSEQ multiplex PCR, and the TCRdb table lists in-frame clones only, not all of them. The data hold about 27,000 clones, with just under 80% observed a single time. No patient escaped relapse after autologous stem cell transplantation, and brentuximab vedotin exposure varied. Material: peripheral blood mononuclear cells (PBMCs), obtained before the second cycle of nivolumab. These receptors originate from a human donor with classical Hodgkin lymphoma.

The chain recombines TRBV12-5 with TRBJ1-1; 7 positions match TRBD1. J gave up 4 bases and V 3 bases, and 23 bases lay outside the gene matches. CDR1 and CDR2 from the germline V gene are LGHNT and FRNRAP. The CDR3 length is 20 residues. The CDR3 nucleotides read TGTGCTAGTGGTTTTCGACCCGAGGGGGCCTTCACAGGCTATCGCACTGAAGCTTTCTTT. It yields the protein CASGFRPEGAFTGYRTEAFF.

This chain uses TRBV7-3 with TRBJ2-1, with D tentatively TRBD1 (5 bases). This CDR3 is built from 14 residues. In germline, CDR1 is SGHTA, CDR2 FQGTGA. Between the trimmed V and J ends, which lost 1 base and 5 bases, there was a span of 9 bases. The CDR3 bases are TGTGCCAGCAGCTTAAACGTACAGGACAATGAGCAGTTCTTC. It is translated as CASSLNVQDNEQFF.

The V and J genes are TRBV10-3 and TRBJ1-3, with D maybe TRBD1 (6 bases). V lost 3 bases and J lost 0, with 15 bases in between. In germline, CDR1 is ENHRY, CDR2 SYGVKD. This CDR3 is 17 amino acids long. Written as DNA, the CDR3 is TGTGCCATCAGTGAATCGGACAGCCAGAGCTCTGGAAACACCATATATTTT. Translated: CAISESDSQSSGNTIYF.

The chain combines TRBV30 with TRBJ2-2, with 8 bases fitting TRBD1. The germline CDR1 and CDR2 sequences are GTSNPN and SVGIG (reference sequence). The V and J ends lost 2 bases and 3 bases, in that order; junction bases with no gene match: 5. The CDR3 covers 15 residues. Here the CDR3 reads CAWSPPDRDTGELFF. The CDR3 DNA sequence: TGTGCCTGGAGTCCACCGGACAGGGACACCGGGGAGCTGTTTTTT. Using reference TRBV30 and TRBJ2-2 for the parts outside the CDR3, the full variable domain is SQTIHQWPATLVQPVGSPLSLECTVEGTSNPNLYWYRQAAGRGLQLLFYSVGIGQISSEVPQNLSASRPQDRQFILSSKKLLLSDSGFYLCAWSPPDRDTGELFFGEGSRLTVL.

This clone was seen once. The chain recombines TRBV6-1 with TRBJ1-5; no reliable D call. Trimming stripped 6 bases from V and 3 bases from J, with 9 bases between. Per germline, CDR1 MNHNS and CDR2 SASEGT. This CDR3 has 13 amino acids. Here the CDR3 DNA reads TGTGCCAGCAGGCCTAGGGCCAATCAGCCCCAGCATTTT. It codes for CASRPRANQPQHF.

This rearrangement joins TRBV7-9 to TRBJ1-2; 10 bases match TRBD1. The junction had 5 bases not matched to a gene; V was cut back by 5 bases and J by 2 bases. There are 15 residues in the CDR3. Germline V CDR1 and CDR2: SEHNR, FQNEAQ (reference sequence). The CDR3 DNA follows: TGTGCCAGCAGCCCGGGACAGGGGCTCAACTATGGCTACACCTTC. Protein: CASSPGQGLNYGYTF.

As DNA, the CDR3 is TGTGCCAGCAGCCCTGGACAGGGGGCGGACGACTATGGCTACACCTTC. This sequence encodes CASSPGQGADDYGYTF. V usage is TRBV7-9 and J usage is TRBJ1-2; 11 nucleotides align to TRBD1. V shed 5 bases and J 3 bases; nucleotides not matched to a gene: 8. This CDR3 contains 16 residues. The germline gives CDR1 SEHNR, CDR2 FQNEAQ (reference sequence).

The chain recombines TRBV6-6 with TRBJ2-5; 7 nucleotides match TRBD1. The CDR3 is 13 residues long. V was pared by 9 bases and J by 5 bases, with 9 bases of the junction left unmatched. Germline loops: CDR1 MNHNY, CDR2 SVGAGI (reference sequence). The CDR3 region has the DNA TGTGCCAGTTGGACAGGTACTTGGGAGACCCAGTACTTC. Residues: CASWTGTWETQYF.

J is TRBJ2-3 and V is TRBV2, with D perhaps TRBD1 or TRBD2 (5 bases each). This CDR3 comprises 13 residues. With 7 bases removed from V and 4 bases from J, the gap between germline ends came to 12 bases. The germline V gene encodes CDR1 SNHLY and CDR2 FYNNEI. CDR3: CASILLGADTQYF. The CDR3 DNA follows: TGTGCCAGCATTCTCCTGGGGGCAGATACGCAGTATTTT.

This chain uses TRBV28 with TRBJ2-3; 7 bases line up with TRBD2. CDR1 MDHEN and CDR2 SYDVKM come from the germline V gene. The ends lost 3 bases at V and 5 bases at J; junction bases unmatched: 8. The CDR3 loop spans 15 amino acids. CDR3 nucleotide sequence: TGTGCCAGCAGTTTTCAGCGGGGTTGGGTAGATACGCAGTATTTT. Protein: CASSFQRGWVDTQYF.

The chain employs TRBV12-5 and TRBJ2-3; D call uncertain. Trimming left V 3 bases short and J 1 base short, with 8 bases between. Germline V gene sequence: CDR1 LGHNT, CDR2 FRNRAP. The CDR3 sequence is 14 residues long. CDR3: CASGLGLGTDTQYF. CDR3 bases: TGTGCTAGTGGTTTAGGTCTGGGCACAGATACGCAGTATTTT.

The CDR3 sequence: CASSAEQGAQNNEQFF. The DNA of the CDR3 is TGTGCCAGCAGCGCAGAACAGGGGGCTCAGAACAATGAGCAGTTCTTC. J is TRBJ2-1 and V is TRBV5-4; TRBD1 matches 9 bases. The V gene end was trimmed by 4 bases and the J gene end by 5 bases; junction bases not matched to a gene: 10. The CDR3 spans 16 residues. Germline CDR1 is SGHNT and CDR2 is YYREEE (reference sequence). Full variable domain (rest looked up from reference TRBV5-4 and TRBJ2-1): ETGVTQSPTHLIKTRGQQVTLRCSSQSGHNTVSWYQQALGQGPQFIFQYYREEENGRGNFPPRFSGLQFPNYSSELNVNALELDDSALYLCASSAEQGAQNNEQFFGPGTRLTVL.

The V and J genes are TRBV20-1 and TRBJ2-7; D ambiguous. The CDR3 has 11 amino acids. V was pared by 1 base and J by 2 bases, with 3 bases between. Germline V gene lookup returns CDR1 DFQATT and CDR2 SNEGSKA (reference sequence). The CDR3 nucleotides are TGCAGTGCTAGAGTTACCTACGAGCAGTACTTC. Protein: CSARVTYEQYF.

The rearrangement uses TRBV5-6 and TRBJ2-1, with 7 positions matching TRBD1. The germline CDR1 and CDR2 sequences are SGHDT and YYEEEE. V lost 3 bases to trimming and J lost 0 bases; unmatched junction nucleotides: 6. There are 16 residues in the CDR3. This CDR3 is CASSWTGQSSYNEQFF. In DNA form, the CDR3 reads TGTGCCAGCAGCTGGACAGGTCAGTCCTCCTACAATGAGCAGTTCTTC.

This clone has only one observation. The CDR3 coding sequence is TGTGCCAGCAGCTTGGTTGGGACAGATAATGAAAAACTGTTTTTT. It specifies CASSLVGTDNEKLFF. V and J are TRBV5-6 and TRBJ1-4; 7 bases fit TRBD1. The CDR3 runs to 15 residues. Germline CDR1 SGHDT, CDR2 YYEEEE. Germline trimming cut 0 bases from V and 4 bases from J; bases unmatched to any gene: 3.

The chain recombines TRBV6-6 with TRBJ1-1, with D unresolved. The V and J ends lost 6 bases and 6 bases respectively, with 8 bases between them. CDR1 MNHNY and CDR2 SVGAGI come from the germline V gene (reference sequence). The CDR3 has 11 amino acids. The CDR3 reads CASRFYSEAFF. In DNA, the CDR3 is TGTGCCAGCAGGTTTTATTCTGAAGCTTTCTTT.

The CDR3 is CASSGSRDDASAQFF. DNA for the CDR3: TGTGCCAGTAGTGGGTCCCGGGACGACGCCTCGGCGCAGTTCTTC. The genes are TRBV19 and TRBJ2-1; D possibly uses TRBD1 or TRBD2 (5 bases each). The V gene's germline CDR1 is LNHDA and CDR2 SQIVND (reference sequence). This CDR3 has 15 residues. V lost 5 bases and J 12 bases, leaving 23 bases between the germline ends.

The gene calls are TRBV18 and TRBJ2-2; 8 positions match TRBD1. Trimming took 4 bases from V and 0 from J; bases not matched to a gene: 1. The CDR3 covers 15 residues. The V gene's germline CDR1 is KGHSH and CDR2 LQKENI. DNA for the CDR3: TGTGCCAGCTCACGGGGACAGGCGAACACCGGGGAGCTGTTTTTT. It is translated as CASSRGQANTGELFF.